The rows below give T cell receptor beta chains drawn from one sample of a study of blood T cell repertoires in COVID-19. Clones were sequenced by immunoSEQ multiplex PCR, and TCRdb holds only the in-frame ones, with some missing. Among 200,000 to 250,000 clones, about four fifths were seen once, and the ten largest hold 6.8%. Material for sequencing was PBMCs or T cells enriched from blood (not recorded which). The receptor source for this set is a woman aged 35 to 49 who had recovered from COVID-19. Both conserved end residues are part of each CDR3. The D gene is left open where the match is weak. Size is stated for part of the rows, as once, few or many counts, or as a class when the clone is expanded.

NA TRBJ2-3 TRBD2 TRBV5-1 CASSSGLAGGPHTQYF TGCGCCAGCAGCTCGGGACTAGCGGGAGGGCCGCATACGCAGTATTTT
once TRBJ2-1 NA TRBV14 CASSQDHSDEQFF TGTGCCAGCAGCCAAGATCATTCGGATGAGCAGTTCTTC
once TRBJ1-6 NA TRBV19 CASSTEGSYNSPLHF TGTGCCAGTAGTACCGAGGGCTCCTATAATTCACCCCTCCACTTT
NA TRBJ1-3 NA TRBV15 CATSRDFGVQNTIYF TGTGCCACCAGCAGAGATTTCGGGGTTCAGAACACCATATATTTT
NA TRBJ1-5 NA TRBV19 CASSIQGLAIPVLSNQPQHF TGTGCCAGTAGTATTCAGGGTTTGGCGATACCTGTGTTGAGCAATCAGCCCCAGCATTTT
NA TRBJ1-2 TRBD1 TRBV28 CASSLDRGYGYTF TGTGCCAGCAGTTTGGACAGGGGCTATGGCTACACCTTC
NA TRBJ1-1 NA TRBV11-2 CASSLPWAPRAKAFF TGTGCCAGCAGCCTCCCCTGGGCCCCCAGGGCTAAAGCTTTCTTT
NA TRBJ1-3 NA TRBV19 CASTNSGNTIYF TGTGCCAGTACCAATTCTGGAAACACCATATATTTT
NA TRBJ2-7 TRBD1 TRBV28 CASSLGPAGQGAYEQYF TGTGCCAGCAGTTTAGGTCCGGCGGGACAGGGGGCCTACGAGCAGTACTTC
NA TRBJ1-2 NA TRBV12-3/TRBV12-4 CASSIPPGGYTF TGTGCCAGCAGTATCCCCCCGGGGGGCTACACCTTC
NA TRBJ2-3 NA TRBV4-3 CASSQDPSTDTQYF TGCGCCAGCAGCCAAGATCCTAGCACAGATACGCAGTATTTT
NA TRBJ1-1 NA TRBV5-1 CASSENPGNTEAFF TGCGCCAGCAGCGAAAACCCAGGGAACACTGAAGCTTTCTTT
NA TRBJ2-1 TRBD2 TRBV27 CASSSATSGNYNEQFF TGTGCCAGCAGTTCCGCGACTAGCGGGAACTACAATGAGCAGTTCTTC
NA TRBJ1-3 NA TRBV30 CAWSITYSGNTIYF TGTGCCTGGAGTATAACCTACTCTGGAAACACCATATATTTT
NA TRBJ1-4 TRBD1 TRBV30 CAWREDRKLSYGEKLFF TGTGCCTGGAGGGAGGACAGGAAACTCTCTTATGGAGAAAAACTGTTTTTT
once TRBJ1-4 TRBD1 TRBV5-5 CASSLRTGEMELFF TGTGCCAGCAGCTTAAGGACAGGGGAAATGGAACTGTTTTTT
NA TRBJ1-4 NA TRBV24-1 CATSDTRDSGHQLFF TGTGCCACCAGTGATACCCGAGACAGCGGGCATCAACTGTTTTTT
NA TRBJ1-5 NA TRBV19 CASSIGSGGNQPQHF TGTGCCAGTAGTATCGGGTCCGGGGGGAATCAGCCCCAGCATTTT
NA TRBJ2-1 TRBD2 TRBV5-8 CASSRLKTSGGSSYNEQFF TGTGCCAGCAGCCGATTAAAGACTAGCGGGGGAAGCTCCTACAATGAGCAGTTCTTC
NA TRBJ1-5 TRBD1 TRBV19 CASSIDRTGGLNQPQHF TGTGCCAGTAGTATAGATAGGACAGGGGGCCTCAATCAGCCCCAGCATTTT
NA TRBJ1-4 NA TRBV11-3 CASSSGQLFNEKLFF TGTGCCAGCAGCTCCGGACAGTTATTTAATGAAAAACTGTTTTTT
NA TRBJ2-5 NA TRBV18 CASSPPGGQTQYF TGTGCCAGCTCACCACCGGGAGGACAGACCCAGTACTTC
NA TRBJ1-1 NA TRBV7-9 CASSLADGADEAFF TGTGCCAGCAGCTTAGCGGATGGGGCGGACGAAGCTTTCTTT
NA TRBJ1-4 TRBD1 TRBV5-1 CASSQRQGWNEKLFF TGCGCCAGCAGCCAAAGACAGGGCTGGAACGAAAAACTGTTTTTT
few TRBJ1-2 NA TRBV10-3 CAISESGHGYGYTF TGTGCCATCAGTGAGTCGGGACACGGCTATGGCTACACCTTC
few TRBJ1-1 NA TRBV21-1 CASSKGDRSLPGTEAFF TGTGCCAGCAGCAAAGGGGACAGATCTCTCCCGGGTACTGAAGCTTTCTTT
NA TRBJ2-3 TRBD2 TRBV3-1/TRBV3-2 CASSQDLGLAETDTQYF TGTGCCAGCAGCCAAGACCTGGGCCTAGCGGAGACAGATACGCAGTATTTT
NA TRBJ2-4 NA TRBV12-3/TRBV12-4 CASTLLSGIQYF TGTGCCAGCACCTTACTAAGCGGCATTCAGTACTTC
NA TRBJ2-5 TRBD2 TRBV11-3 CASSKREGHFRETQYF TGTGCCAGCAGCAAGCGGGAGGGCCATTTTCGAGAGACCCAGTACTTC
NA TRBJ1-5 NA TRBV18 CASSPSDGHNQPQHF TGTGCCAGCTCACCTTCAGATGGCCACAATCAGCCCCAGCATTTT
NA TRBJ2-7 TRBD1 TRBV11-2 CASSSSGQGIYEQYF TGTGCCAGCAGCTCCTCGGGACAGGGTATCTACGAGCAGTACTTC
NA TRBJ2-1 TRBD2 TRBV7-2 CASSHIGLAGRRNEQFF TGTGCCAGCAGTCATATAGGACTAGCGGGTCGAAGGAATGAGCAGTTCTTC
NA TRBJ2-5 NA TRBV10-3 CAISARLGGGETQYF TGTGCCATCAGTGCCAGACTAGGAGGGGGCGAGACCCAGTACTTC
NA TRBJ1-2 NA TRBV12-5 CASGLVLGGSTNYGYTF TGTGCTAGTGGTTTGGTACTGGGAGGGAGCACTAACTATGGCTACACCTTC
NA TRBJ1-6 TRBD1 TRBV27 CASSARQGGSPLHF TGTGCCAGCAGTGCGAGACAGGGGGGTTCACCCCTCCACTTT
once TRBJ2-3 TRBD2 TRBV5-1 CASSFGGRAGDTQYF TGCGCCAGCAGCTTCGGTGGGAGGGCGGGAGATACGCAGTATTTT
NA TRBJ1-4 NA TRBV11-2 CASSLVLRMSEKLFF TGTGCCAGCAGCTTAGTCCTCAGGATGAGTGAAAAACTGTTTTTT
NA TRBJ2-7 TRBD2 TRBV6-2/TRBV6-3 CASSPRLAGGRSYEQYF TGTGCCAGCAGCCCTCGACTAGCGGGAGGGAGGTCCTACGAGCAGTACTTC
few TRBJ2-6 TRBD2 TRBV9 CASSNPSGRASSGANVLTF TGTGCCAGCAGCAACCCTAGCGGGAGGGCCTCCTCTGGGGCCAACGTCCTGACTTTC